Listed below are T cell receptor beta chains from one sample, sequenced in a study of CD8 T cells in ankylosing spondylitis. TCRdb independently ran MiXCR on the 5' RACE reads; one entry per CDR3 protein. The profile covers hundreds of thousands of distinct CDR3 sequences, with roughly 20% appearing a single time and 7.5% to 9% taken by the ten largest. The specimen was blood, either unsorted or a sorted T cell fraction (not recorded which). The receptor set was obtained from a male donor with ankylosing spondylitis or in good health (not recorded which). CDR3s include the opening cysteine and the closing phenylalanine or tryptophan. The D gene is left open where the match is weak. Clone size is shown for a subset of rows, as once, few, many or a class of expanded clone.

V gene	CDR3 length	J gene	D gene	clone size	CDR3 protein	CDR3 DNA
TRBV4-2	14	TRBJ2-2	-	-	CASSQGRDTGELFF	TGTGCCTCAAGCCAGGGGAGAGACACCGGGGAGCTGTTTTTT
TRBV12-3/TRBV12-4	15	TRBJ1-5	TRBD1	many	CASSLGTGGRQPQHF	TGTGCCAGCAGTTTAGGGACAGGGGGCAGGCAGCCCCAGCATTTT
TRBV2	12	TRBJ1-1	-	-	CAEGGLNTEAFF	TGTGCCGAGGGAGGACTGAACACTGAAGCTTTCTTT
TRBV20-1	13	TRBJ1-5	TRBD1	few	CSVRGQGHQPQHF	TGCAGTGTTAGGGGACAGGGTCATCAGCCCCAGCATTTT
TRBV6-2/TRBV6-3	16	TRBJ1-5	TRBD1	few	CASRRSGQAGNQPQHF	TGTGCCAGCAGAAGATCGGGACAGGCAGGCAATCAGCCCCAGCATTTT
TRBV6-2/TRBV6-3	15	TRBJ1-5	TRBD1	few	CASSYFQGARQPQHF	TGTGCCAGCAGTTATTTTCAGGGGGCGAGGCAGCCCCAGCATTTT
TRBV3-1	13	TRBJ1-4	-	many	CASSQYLGEKLFF	TGTGCCAGCAGCCAATATTTGGGGGAAAAACTGTTTTTT
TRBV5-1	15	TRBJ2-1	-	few	CASSSLGGSYNEQFF	TGCGCCAGCAGCTCATTAGGAGGTTCCTACAATGAGCAGTTCTTC
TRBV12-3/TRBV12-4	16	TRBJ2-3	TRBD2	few	CASSRTSGGGIDTQYF	TGTGCCAGCAGCCGGACTAGCGGGGGGGGGATAGATACGCAGTATTTT
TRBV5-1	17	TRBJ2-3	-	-	CASSLAPGGAGTDTQYF	TGCGCCAGCAGCTTGGCTCCCGGCGGCGCGGGCACAGATACGCAGTATTTT
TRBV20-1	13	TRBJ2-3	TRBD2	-	CSTAGGAPDTQYF	TGCAGTACAGCGGGAGGTGCCCCAGATACGCAGTATTTT
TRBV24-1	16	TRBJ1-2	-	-	CATSDPRRETSYGYTF	TGTGCCACCAGTGATCCACGGCGCGAGACTAGCTATGGCTACACCTTC
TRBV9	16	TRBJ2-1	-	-	CASSEQDLSSYNEQFF	TGTGCCAGCAGCGAGCAGGACTTAAGCTCCTACAATGAGCAGTTCTTC
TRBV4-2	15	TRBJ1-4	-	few	CASSQDGGGNEKLFF	TGTGCCAGCAGCCAAGACGGGGGGGGTAATGAAAAACTGTTTTTT
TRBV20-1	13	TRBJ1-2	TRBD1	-	CSAPSTGLYGYTF	TGCAGTGCTCCGTCGACAGGGCTCTATGGCTACACCTTC
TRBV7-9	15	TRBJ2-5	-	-	CASSLFAGQQETQYF	TGTGCCAGCAGCTTATTCGCGGGACAGCAAGAGACCCAGTACTTC
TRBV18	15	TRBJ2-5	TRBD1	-	CASSSETGGKETQYF	TGTGCCAGCTCATCGGAGACAGGGGGTAAAGAGACCCAGTACTTC
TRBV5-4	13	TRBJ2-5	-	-	CASSLDVVGTQYF	TGTGCCAGCAGCTTGGATGTTGTAGGGACCCAGTACTTC
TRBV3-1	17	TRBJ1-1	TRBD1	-	CASSSLDRARVKPEAFF	TGTGCCAGCAGCTCCCTCGACAGGGCCAGAGTGAAACCTGAAGCTTTCTTT
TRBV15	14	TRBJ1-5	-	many	CATSRQGSNQPQHF	TGTGCCACCAGCAGACAGGGTAGCAATCAGCCCCAGCATTTT
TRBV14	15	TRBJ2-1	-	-	CASSQVELAPHEQFF	TGTGCCAGCAGCCAAGTAGAACTAGCTCCCCATGAGCAGTTCTTC
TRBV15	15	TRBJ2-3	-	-	CATSRDWTDTDTQYF	TGTGCCACCAGCAGAGATTGGACAGACACAGATACGCAGTATTTT
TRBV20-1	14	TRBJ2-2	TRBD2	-	CSAKGSGYTGELFF	TGCAGTGCTAAGGGTAGCGGGTACACCGGGGAGCTGTTTTTT
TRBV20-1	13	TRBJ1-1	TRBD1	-	CSAQGGMNTEAFF	TGCAGTGCGCAGGGGGGTATGAACACTGAAGCTTTCTTT
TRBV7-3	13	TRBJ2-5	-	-	CASSSLAQETQYF	TGTGCCAGCAGCTCTCTAGCGCAAGAGACCCAGTACTTC
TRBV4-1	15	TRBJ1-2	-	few	CASSQDNVLFYGYTF	TGCGCCAGCAGCCAAGATAACGTTTTGTTCTATGGCTACACCTTC
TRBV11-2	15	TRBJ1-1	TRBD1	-	CASSPWTGLATEAFF	TGTGCCAGCAGCCCCTGGACAGGGTTGGCCACTGAAGCTTTCTTT
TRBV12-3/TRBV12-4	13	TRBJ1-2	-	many	CASSWGRTYGYTF	TGTGCCAGCAGTTGGGGCAGAACCTATGGCTACACCTTC
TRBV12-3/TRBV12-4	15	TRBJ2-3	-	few	CASSFGQGGTDTQYF	TGTGCCAGCAGTTTCGGGCAGGGTGGGACAGATACGCAGTATTTT
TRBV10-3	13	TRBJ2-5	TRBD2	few	CAISGTSQETQYF	TGTGCCATCAGTGGGACTAGCCAAGAGACCCAGTACTTC
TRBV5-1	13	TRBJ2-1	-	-	CVSSVDGYNEQFF	TGCGTCAGCAGCGTGGACGGATACAATGAGCAGTTCTTC
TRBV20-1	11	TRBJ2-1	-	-	CSASTIPEQFF	TGCAGTGCTAGTACCATCCCGGAGCAGTTCTTC
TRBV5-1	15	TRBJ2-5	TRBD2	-	CDSSTGTSEVETQYF	TGCGACAGCAGCACCGGGACTAGCGAAGTGGAGACCCAGTACTTC
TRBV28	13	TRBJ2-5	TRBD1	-	CASTEGQGATQYF	TGTGCCAGCACGGAGGGACAGGGGGCGACCCAGTACTTC
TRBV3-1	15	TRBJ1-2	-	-	CASSQEGFSLYGYTF	TGTGCCAGCAGCCAAGAGGGCTTCTCCCTCTATGGCTACACCTTC
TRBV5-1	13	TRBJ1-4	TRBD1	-	CASSLQGTEKLFF	TGCGCCAGCAGCTTACAGGGGACCGAAAAACTGTTTTTT
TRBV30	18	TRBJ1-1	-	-	CAWSVRSFGDYSNTEAFF	TGTGCCTGGAGTGTACGGTCGTTCGGCGACTACTCGAACACTGAAGCTTTCTTT
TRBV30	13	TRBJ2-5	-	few	CAWSQGFQETQYF	TGTGCCTGGAGCCAGGGTTTCCAAGAGACCCAGTACTTC
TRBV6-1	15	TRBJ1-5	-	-	CASKGQGWSNQPQHF	TGTGCCAGCAAAGGGCAGGGTTGGAGCAATCAGCCCCAGCATTTT
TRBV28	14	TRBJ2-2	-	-	CASSIEGYTGELFF	TGTGCCAGCAGTATCGAGGGGTACACCGGGGAGCTGTTTTTT
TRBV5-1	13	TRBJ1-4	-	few	CASSFDSNEKLFF	TGCGCCAGCAGCTTCGACAGTAATGAAAAACTGTTTTTT
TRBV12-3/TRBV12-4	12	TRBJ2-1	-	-	CASSRDSNEQFF	TGTGCCAGCAGTCGAGACTCCAATGAGCAGTTCTTC
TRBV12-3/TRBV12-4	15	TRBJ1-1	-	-	CASSSPVRGNTEAFF	TGTGCCAGCAGTTCCCCGGTGAGGGGGAACACTGAAGCTTTCTTT
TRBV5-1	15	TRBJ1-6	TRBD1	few	CASSLRGQGESPLHF	TGCGCCAGCAGCTTGCGGGGACAGGGGGAATCACCCCTCCACTTT
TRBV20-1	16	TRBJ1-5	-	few	CSARDTDRTPNQPQHF	TGCAGTGCTAGAGATACAGACAGGACTCCCAATCAGCCCCAGCATTTT
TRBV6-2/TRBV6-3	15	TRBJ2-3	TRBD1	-	CASSYRDRAADTQYF	TGTGCCAGCAGTTACCGGGACAGGGCGGCAGATACGCAGTATTTT
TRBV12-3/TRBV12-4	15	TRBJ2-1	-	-	CASSLLSSAANEQFF	TGTGCCAGCAGTTTGTTGTCTAGCGCTGCTAATGAGCAGTTCTTC
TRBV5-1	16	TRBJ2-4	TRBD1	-	CASSLGDRSAKNIQYF	TGCGCCAGCAGCTTGGGGGACAGGTCAGCCAAAAACATTCAGTACTTC
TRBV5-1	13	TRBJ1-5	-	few	CASSLRPSQPQHF	TGCGCCAGCAGCTTAAGGCCCAGCCAGCCCCAGCATTTT
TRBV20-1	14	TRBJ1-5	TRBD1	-	CSARDVQGAQPQHF	TGCAGTGCTAGAGATGTCCAGGGGGCCCAGCCCCAGCATTTT
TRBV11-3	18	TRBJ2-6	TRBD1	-	CASSPGTGGLFGANVLTF	TGTGCCAGCAGCCCCGGGACAGGGGGCTTGTTTGGGGCCAACGTCCTGACTTTC
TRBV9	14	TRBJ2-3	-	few	CASSVGLGTDTQYF	TGTGCCAGCAGCGTAGGATTGGGCACAGATACGCAGTATTTT
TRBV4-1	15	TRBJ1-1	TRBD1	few	CASSPLTRGLTEAFF	TGCGCCAGCAGCCCCTTAACCAGGGGGCTCACTGAAGCTTTCTTT
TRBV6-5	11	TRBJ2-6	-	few	CASSNEGPLTF	TGTGCCAGCAGTAACGAGGGGCCCCTGACTTTC
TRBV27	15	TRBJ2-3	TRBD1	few	CASSFDRGGTDTQYF	TGTGCCAGCAGTTTCGACAGGGGTGGGACAGATACGCAGTATTTT
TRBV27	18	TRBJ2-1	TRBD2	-	CASSFLGGTSGGYNEQFF	TGTGCCAGCAGTTTTCTTGGAGGCACTAGCGGGGGGTACAATGAGCAGTTCTTC
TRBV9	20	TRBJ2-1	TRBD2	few	CASSVGGENSGRPSYNEQFF	TGTGCCAGCAGCGTAGGGGGAGAGAATAGCGGGAGGCCCTCCTACAATGAGCAGTTCTTC